This record looks at one T cell receptor beta chain sequence and its context. Its antigen is unidentified. It was healthy bone marrow donors who served as donors. Trimming pared 4 bases from V and 5 bases from J, leaving 14 bases between. CDR3 size: 15 residues. Per the germline V gene, CDR1 is SGHDN and CDR2 is FVKESK. This specimen comes from a study of cytomegalovirus exposure and HLA in healthy donors. Across the study: Assignment to the Caucasian-associated ancestry cluster applied to around four fifths of the 300 to 500 genotyped donors. Study findings and constraints: A prior analysis recorded that most TCR beta V segments were productive about 90% or about 30% of the time. As a later analysis showed, several of the most significant clusters appeared to be linked to common viral pathogens.

13 Jbeta primers and 60 Vbeta primers were used for the PCR. Only in-frame clones appear in the TCRdb table, and some are missing; sequencing was by immunoSEQ multiplex PCR. The sample comprises 140,000 or so clones, roughly four fifths of which are singletons, and roughly 3.4% rests with the top ten. This rearrangement joins TRBV14 to TRBJ2-2, with D perhaps TRBD2 (8 bases). The specimen sequenced was PBMCs. The clonotype comes from a male donor in good health and CMV-seronegative. The CDR3 loop is CASSPRGTRTGELFF. The CDR3 DNA reads TGTGCCAGCAGCCCCAGGGGGACTAGGACCGGGGAGCTGTTTTTT.